This TCR beta chain is from a study of OX40 agonist ivuxolimab in advanced cancers. Study-wide context: It was permissible to have had prior anti-PD-1, anti-PD-L1 or anti-CTLA-4 therapy, and about 40% had some. Whole-study results and caveats: At doses 0.1 to 3.0 mg/kg, CD4+ and CD8+ clones expanded.

This CDR3 contains 17 residues. CDR1 and CDR2 from the germline V gene are SGHRS and YFSETQ. The trim removed 1 base at V and 3 bases at J, leaving 11 bases unmatched. Details on this clone: Its antigen is not identified.

Measured with immunoSEQ multiplex PCR; TCRdb has only the in-frame clones, and not every one. The sample lists tens of thousands of clones; 70% to 90% were seen once. The chain employs TRBV5-1 and TRBJ2-3; 7 bases align to TRBD2. The sequence derives from an adult with an advanced solid tumor such as melanoma, head and neck, liver or kidney cancer. The source was CD4+ or CD8+ T cells sorted from blood, collected in a trial of the OX40 agonist ivuxolimab. DNA of the CDR3: TGCGCCAGCAGCTTGAGTCAAAGAGCGGGAAGAACAGATACGCAGTATTTT. Amino acids: CASSLSQRAGRTDTQYF.